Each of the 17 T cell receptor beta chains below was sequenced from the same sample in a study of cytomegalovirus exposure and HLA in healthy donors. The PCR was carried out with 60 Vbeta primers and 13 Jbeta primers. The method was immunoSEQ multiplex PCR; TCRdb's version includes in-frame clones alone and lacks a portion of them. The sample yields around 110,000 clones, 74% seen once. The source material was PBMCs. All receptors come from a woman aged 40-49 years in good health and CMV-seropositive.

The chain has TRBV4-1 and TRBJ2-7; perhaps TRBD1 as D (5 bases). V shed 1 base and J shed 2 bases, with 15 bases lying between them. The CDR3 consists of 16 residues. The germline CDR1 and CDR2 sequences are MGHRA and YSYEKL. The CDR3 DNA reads TGCGCCAGCAGCCAAGGCCGGGCCCAAGGGGCCTACGAGCAGTACTTC. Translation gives CASSQGRAQGAYEQYF.

CDR3 amino acids: CASSTAAQGLYGYTF. CDR3 bases: TGTGCCAGCAGCACCGCGGCTCAGGGGCTCTATGGCTACACCTTC. This rearrangement joins TRBV11-2 to TRBJ1-2; a possible D gene is TRBD1 (6 bases). The CDR3 consists of 15 residues. CDR1 and CDR2 (germline): SGHAT, FQNNGV. Trimming cost V 5 bases and J 4 bases, with 17 bases left between them.

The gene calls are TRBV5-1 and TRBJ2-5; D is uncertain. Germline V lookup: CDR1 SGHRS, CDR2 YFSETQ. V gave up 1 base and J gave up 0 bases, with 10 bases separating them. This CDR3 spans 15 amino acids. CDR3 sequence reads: CASSLTGAYQETQYF. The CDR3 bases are TGCGCCAGCAGCTTGACTGGAGCGTACCAAGAGACCCAGTACTTC.

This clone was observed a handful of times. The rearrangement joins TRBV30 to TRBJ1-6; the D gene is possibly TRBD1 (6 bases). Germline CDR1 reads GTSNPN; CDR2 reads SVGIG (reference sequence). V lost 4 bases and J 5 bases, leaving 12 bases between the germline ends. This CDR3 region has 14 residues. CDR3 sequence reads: CAWTGAMNNSPLHF. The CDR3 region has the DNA TGTGCCTGGACAGGGGCTATGAATAATTCACCCCTCCACTTT.

The CDR3 region has the DNA TGTGCCAGCAGCCCTGGGACAGTACAAGAGACCCAGTACTTC. Translation: CASSPGTVQETQYF. The chain is built from TRBV5-4 and TRBJ2-5; 7 nucleotides agree with TRBD1. Per germline, CDR1 SGHNT and CDR2 YYREEE (reference sequence). The ends lost 4 bases at V and 2 bases at J; junction bases unmatched: 5. This CDR3 is built from 14 residues.

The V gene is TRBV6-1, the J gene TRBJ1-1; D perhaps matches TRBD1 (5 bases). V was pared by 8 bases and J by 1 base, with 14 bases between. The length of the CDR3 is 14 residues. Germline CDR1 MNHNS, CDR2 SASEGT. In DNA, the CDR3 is TGTGCCAGCGGGGGACTTGGGCCGAACACTGAAGCTTTCTTT. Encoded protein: CASGGLGPNTEAFF.

CDR3 sequence (DNA): TGTGCCAGCAGCCGGTTCTCCGGGACAGTACAAGAGACCCAGTACTTC. Translated: CASSRFSGTVQETQYF. This chain uses TRBV4-2 with TRBJ2-5; 7 nucleotides agree with TRBD1. Germline CDR1 LGHNA, CDR2 YNFKEQ. The CDR3 totals 16 residues. The junction had 10 bases not matched to a gene; V was cut back by 4 bases and J by 2 bases.

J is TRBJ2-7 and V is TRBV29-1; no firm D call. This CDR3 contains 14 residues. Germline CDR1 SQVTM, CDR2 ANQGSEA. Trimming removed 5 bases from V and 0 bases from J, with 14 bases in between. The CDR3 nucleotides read TGCAGCGTTTCTTCCGGAGCATCCTCCTACGAGCAGTACTTC. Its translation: CSVSSGASSYEQYF.

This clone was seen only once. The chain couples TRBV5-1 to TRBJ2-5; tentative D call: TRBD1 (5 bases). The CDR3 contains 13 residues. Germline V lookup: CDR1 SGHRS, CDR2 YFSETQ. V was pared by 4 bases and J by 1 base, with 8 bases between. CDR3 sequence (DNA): TGCGCCAGCAGCCCCACAGGCCAAGAGACCCAGTACTTC. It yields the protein CASSPTGQETQYF.

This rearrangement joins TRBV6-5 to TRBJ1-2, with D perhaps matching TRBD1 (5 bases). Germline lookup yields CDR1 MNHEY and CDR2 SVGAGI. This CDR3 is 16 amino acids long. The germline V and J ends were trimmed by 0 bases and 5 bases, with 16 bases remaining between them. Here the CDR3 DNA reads TGTGCCAGCAGTTACTCGAGCCGGGCCGGGGGTTATGGCTACACCTTC. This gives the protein CASSYSSRAGGYGYTF.

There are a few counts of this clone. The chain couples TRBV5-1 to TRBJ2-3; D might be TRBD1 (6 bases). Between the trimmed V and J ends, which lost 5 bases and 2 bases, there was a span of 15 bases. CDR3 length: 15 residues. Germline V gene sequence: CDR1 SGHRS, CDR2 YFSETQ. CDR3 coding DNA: TGCGCCAGCAGTCAAGAGGGACAAAACACAGATACGCAGTATTTT. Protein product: CASSQEGQNTDTQYF.

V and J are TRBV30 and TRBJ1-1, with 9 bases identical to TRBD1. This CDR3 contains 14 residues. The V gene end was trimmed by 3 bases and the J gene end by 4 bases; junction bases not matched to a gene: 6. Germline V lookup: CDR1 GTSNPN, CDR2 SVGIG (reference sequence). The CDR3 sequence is CAWSRGQGSTEAFF. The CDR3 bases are TGTGCCTGGAGCCGAGGACAGGGGAGCACTGAAGCTTTCTTT.

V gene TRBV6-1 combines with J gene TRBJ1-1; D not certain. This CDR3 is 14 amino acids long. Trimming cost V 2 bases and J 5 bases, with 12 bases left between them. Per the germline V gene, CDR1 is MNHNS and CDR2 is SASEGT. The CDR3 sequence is CASSEISGGTEAFF. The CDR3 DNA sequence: TGTGCCAGCAGTGAAATCTCTGGAGGTACTGAAGCTTTCTTT.

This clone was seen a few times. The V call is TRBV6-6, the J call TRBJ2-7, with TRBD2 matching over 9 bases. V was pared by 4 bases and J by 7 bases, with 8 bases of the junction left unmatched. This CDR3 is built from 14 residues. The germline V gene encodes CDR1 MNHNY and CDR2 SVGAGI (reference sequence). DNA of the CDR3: TGTGCCAGCAGTTCTCCGGGACTAGCTGAAGAGCAGTACTTC. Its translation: CASSSPGLAEEQYF.

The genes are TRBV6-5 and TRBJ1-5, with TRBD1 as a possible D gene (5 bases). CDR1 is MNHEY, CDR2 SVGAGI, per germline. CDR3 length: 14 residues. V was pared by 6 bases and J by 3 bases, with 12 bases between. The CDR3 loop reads CASREGHPNQPQHF. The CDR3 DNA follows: TGTGCCAGCAGGGAAGGACACCCCAATCAGCCCCAGCATTTT.

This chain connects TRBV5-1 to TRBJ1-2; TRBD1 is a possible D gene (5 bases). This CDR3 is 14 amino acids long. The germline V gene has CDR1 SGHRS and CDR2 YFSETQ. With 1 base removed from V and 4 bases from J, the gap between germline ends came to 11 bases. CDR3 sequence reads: CASSLTGRSYGYTF. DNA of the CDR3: TGCGCCAGCAGCTTGACAGGTAGAAGCTATGGCTACACCTTC.

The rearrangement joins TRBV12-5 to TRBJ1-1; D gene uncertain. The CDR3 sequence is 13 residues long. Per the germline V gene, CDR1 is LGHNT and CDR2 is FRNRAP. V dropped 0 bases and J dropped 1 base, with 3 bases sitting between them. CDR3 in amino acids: CASGLVWNTEAFF. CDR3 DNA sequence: TGTGCTAGTGGTTTGGTCTGGAACACTGAAGCTTTCTTT.